The entry that follows covers one TCR beta chain sequence. The data were obtained in a study of T-cell reconstitution after alpha-beta-depleted transplantation in children. TCRbeta library construction was performed incorporating unique molecular identifiers. TCRdb re-analysed the PCR reads in MiXCR, keeping a single row per CDR3 protein. The table records roughly 610,000 distinct CDR3 sequences, roughly 10% of them present only once. The CDR3 consists of 13 residues. Germline CDR1 is LGHNA and CDR2 is YNFKEQ. Trimming took 3 bases from V and 5 from J, leaving 10 bases between them. The chain joins TRBV4-2 to TRBJ1-1, with D unclear. Here the sequenced sample was PBMCs from the stem cell graft donor, taken from the stem cell graft. This receptor was taken from a human donor who donated a stem cell graft to a child with acute myeloid leukemia. CDR3 in DNA: TGTGCCAGCAGCCAGGAAGGTCGGACTGAAGCTTTCTTT. Translated: CASSQEGRTEAFF.